The 32 T cell receptor beta chains listed next were all sequenced from one sample in a study of blood T cell repertoires in COVID-19. Profiled with immunoSEQ multiplex PCR; TCRdb holds only in-frame clones, not every one. The sample shows around 87,000 clones, roughly three quarters of them seen only once. Sequenced material: peripheral blood. These receptors originate from a woman over 75 with acute or convalescent COVID-19.

The chain employs TRBV11-1 and TRBJ2-7, with 7 bases aligning to TRBD1. V shed 5 bases, J shed 2 bases, and the junction held 12 bases outside the gene matches. Per germline, CDR1 SGHAT and CDR2 FQDESV (reference sequence). The CDR3 covers 16 residues. The chain's CDR3 is CASSHPNRGNPYEQYF. The CDR3 coding sequence is TGTGCCAGCAGCCACCCTAACAGGGGAAACCCCTACGAGCAGTACTTC.

The rearrangement uses TRBV6-5 and TRBJ1-5; no definite D call. Trimming removed 8 bases at V and 1 base at J, with 6 bases between. The CDR3 extends over 12 amino acids. Per germline, CDR1 MNHEY and CDR2 SVGAGI. CDR3 sequence reads: CASEESNQPQHF. In nucleotides, the CDR3 is TGTGCCAGCGAGGAAAGCAATCAGCCCCAGCATTTT.

V usage is TRBV29-1 and J usage is TRBJ1-1, with 9 bases that match TRBD1. V was clipped by 4 bases and J by 4 bases; unmatched bases: 7. The CDR3 contains 14 residues. Germline V gene sequence: CDR1 SQVTM, CDR2 ANQGSEA. CDR3 coding DNA: TGCAGCGTTGCCGTCGACAGGGGGACCACTGAAGCTTTCTTT. Translating gives CSVAVDRGTTEAFF.

This clone was counted only a few times. One end of the junction varies from germline; a read error may be responsible. The genes are TRBV30 and TRBJ1-2, with TRBD1 matching over 11 bases. This CDR3 is built from 12 residues. The germline CDR1 and CDR2 sequences are GTSNPN and SVGIG (reference sequence). The DNA for the CDR3 is TGTGCCTGGAGCTTAGGGACAGGGGGGGATAAATTC. This sequence encodes CAWSLGTGGDKF.

The table lists this clone with a count of one. The chain has TRBV9 and TRBJ1-1; D uncertain. CDR1 and CDR2 (germline): SGDLS, YYNGEE. Trimming left V 0 bases short and J 5 bases short, with 11 bases between. CDR3 size: 14 residues. CDR3 sequence: CASSVGGLATEAFF. The CDR3 DNA reads as TGTGCCAGCAGCGTAGGCGGCCTAGCAACTGAAGCTTTCTTT.

There are a few counts of this clone. CDR3 sequence reads: CASSSRSRDEQFF. Written as DNA, the CDR3 is TGTGCCAGCAGCTCCCGGTCCCGGGATGAGCAGTTCTTC. The chain has TRBV7-2 and TRBJ2-1; D not resolved. Trimming removed 4 bases at V and 8 bases at J, with 12 bases between. There are 13 residues in the CDR3. The germline gives CDR1 SGHTA, CDR2 FQGNSA.

In this sample, this clone turned up many times. J is TRBJ1-2 and V is TRBV5-4; a possible D gene is TRBD1 (6 bases). Germline V CDR1 and CDR2: SGHNT, YYREEE (reference sequence). V was pared by 1 base and J by 4 bases, with 11 bases between. The CDR3 covers 14 residues. The CDR3 DNA sequence: TGTGCCAGCAGCTTGCCCGGACAGCTCTATGGCTACACCTTC. It translates to CASSLPGQLYGYTF.

This clone was detected only a few times. The J gene is TRBJ1-2, the V gene TRBV27; 8 bases are shared with TRBD1. The CDR3 runs 14 residues. Germline trimming cut 3 bases from V and 4 bases from J; bases unmatched to any gene: 4. CDR1 and CDR2 from the germline V gene are MNHEY and SMNVEV (reference sequence). Here the CDR3 DNA reads TGTGCCAGCAGTTTCTCGGGACAGGTCTATGGCTACACCTTC. Amino acids: CASSFSGQVYGYTF.

This clone was counted at least ten times. V and J are TRBV5-1 and TRBJ2-5, with a possible D match to TRBD2 (6 bases). CDR3 length: 12 residues. Germline CDR1 reads SGHRS; CDR2 reads YFSETQ. Trimming took off 6 bases at V and 2 bases at J, with 8 bases between the two ends. CDR3 in DNA: TGCGCCAGCAAGGAGGGGCAAGAGACCCAGTACTTC. The encoded protein is CASKEGQETQYF.

This rearrangement joins TRBV20-1 to TRBJ1-1; tentatively, D is TRBD1 (5 bases). CDR1 is DFQATT and CDR2 is SNEGSKA in the germline V gene (reference sequence). Trimming removed 3 bases from V and 8 bases from J, with 19 bases in between. This CDR3 comprises 14 residues. The CDR3 nucleotides are TGCAGTGCTAGTTGGGGGGGAGGGAGGCCCGAAGCTTTCTTT. Encoded protein: CSASWGGGRPEAFF.

Ten or more counts support this clone. V and J are TRBV19 and TRBJ1-5; D is possibly TRBD1 (5 bases). V lost 3 bases, J lost 6 bases, and 12 bases lay in between. The length of the CDR3 is 14 residues. Germline lookup yields CDR1 LNHDA and CDR2 SQIVND (reference sequence). CDR3 amino acids: CASSIWGGGQPQHF. CDR3 bases: TGTGCCAGTAGTATCTGGGGGGGAGGTCAGCCCCAGCATTTT.

The rearrangement joins TRBV6-2 or TRBV6-3 to TRBJ1-1; weak D call: TRBD1 (5 bases). Trimming took off 2 bases at V and 1 base at J, with 11 bases between the two ends. The CDR3 runs to 15 residues. Per the germline V gene, CDR1 is MNHEY and CDR2 is SVGEGT. The CDR3 region is CASSYPTTGNTEAFF. The CDR3 region has the DNA TGTGCCAGCAGTTACCCCACCACAGGGAACACTGAAGCTTTCTTT.

This chain joins TRBV11-2 and TRBJ2-2; D ambiguous. V was trimmed by 1 base and J by 1 base, leaving 4 bases between them. Germline CDR1 SGHAT, CDR2 FQNNGV. The CDR3 is 14 residues long. CDR3 bases: TGTGCCAGCAGCTTAGGGCAGAACACCGGGGAGCTGTTTTTT. It codes for CASSLGQNTGELFF.

The chain uses TRBV4-3 and TRBJ1-5; 7 bases agree with TRBD1. V shed 5 bases and J 4 bases; nucleotides not matched to a gene: 2. Germline V gives CDR1 LGHNA, CDR2 YSLEER. This CDR3 region has 13 residues. As DNA, the CDR3 is TGCGCCAGCAGCGGACAGGCTAATCAGCCCCAGCATTTT. It is translated as CASSGQANQPQHF.

The chain joins TRBV18 to TRBJ1-4; no reliable D call. V lost 1 base and J lost 0, with 6 bases in between. The CDR3 consists of 15 residues. Germline CDR1 is KGHSH and CDR2 is LQKENI. CDR3 loop: CASSPLASTNEKLFF. CDR3 nucleotide sequence: TGTGCCAGCTCACCACTGGCATCAACTAATGAAAAACTGTTTTTT.

This chain connects TRBV10-3 to TRBJ2-1; 7 nucleotides match TRBD1. The CDR3 extends over 15 amino acids. Germline-derived CDR1 and CDR2 are ENHRY and SYGVKD. V lost 6 bases and J lost 8; bases outside the gene matches: 13. The CDR3 DNA sequence: TGTGCCATCAGGGCTACAACAGGGGTCAGGGATGAGCAGTTCTTC. This gives the protein CAIRATTGVRDEQFF.

The chain is built from TRBV7-3 and TRBJ2-7, with TRBD2 identical over 10 bases. Germline lookup yields CDR1 SGHTA and CDR2 FQGTGA. Trimming removed 5 bases from V and 3 bases from J; junction bases left unmatched: 7. CDR3 length: 15 amino acids. The CDR3 coding sequence is TGTGCCAGCAGCCCGACATCTAGCGGGGGCTACGAGCAGTACTTC. Translation gives CASSPTSSGGYEQYF. Looking up the rest from reference TRBV7-3 and TRBJ2-7 gives the full variable domain: GAGVSQTPSNKVTEKGKYVELRCDPISGHTALYWYRQSLGQGPEFLIYFQGTGAADDSGLPNDRFFAVRPEGSVSTLKIQRTERGDSAVYLCASSPTSSGGYEQYFGPGTRLTVT.

This clone occurred once. This chain joins TRBV5-6 and TRBJ1-2; TRBD1 matches 11 bases. This CDR3 region has 14 residues. Germline assignment: CDR1 SGHDT and CDR2 YYEEEE. J was trimmed by 8 bases and V by 4 bases; bases with no gene match: 7. CDR3 in amino acids: CASSLGQGAGGYTF. DNA of the CDR3: TGTGCCAGCAGCCTCGGACAGGGGGCGGGCGGCTACACCTTC.

This CDR3 is CASSLGSSGTNTGELFF. The CDR3 coding sequence is TGCGCCAGCAGCTTGGGGTCTAGCGGGACGAACACCGGGGAGCTGTTTTTT. This chain joins TRBV5-1 and TRBJ2-2; 9 positions match TRBD2. V shed 0 bases and J 0 bases; nucleotides not matched to a gene: 3. The CDR3 loop spans 17 amino acids. CDR1 and CDR2 (germline): SGHRS, YFSETQ.

The sample holds many counts of this clone. The chain employs TRBV19 and TRBJ1-1; no reliable D call. Germline CDR1 and CDR2: LNHDA and SQIVND (reference sequence). V lost 3 bases, J lost 4 bases, and 12 bases lay in between. The CDR3 spans 14 residues. The CDR3 DNA reads TGTGCCAGTAGTATCGGGATTTCGGGCACTGAAGCTTTCTTT. The encoded protein is CASSIGISGTEAFF.

The chain joins TRBV6-5 to TRBJ2-7; the match to TRBD1 covers 8 bases. With 6 bases clipped from V and 6 bases from J, the junction kept 7 bases outside the gene matches. The CDR3 contains 13 residues. Germline assignment: CDR1 MNHEY and CDR2 SVGAGI. The CDR3 sequence: CASRARGHGEQYF. In DNA form, the CDR3 reads TGTGCCAGCAGAGCCAGGGGGCACGGCGAGCAGTACTTC.

The chain employs TRBV2 and TRBJ2-1, with 11 positions matching TRBD1. Germline CDR1 reads SNHLY; CDR2 reads FYNNEI. The trim removed 9 bases at V and 2 bases at J, leaving 0 bases unmatched. This CDR3 region has 13 residues. CDR3 residues: CARDRGPYNEQFF. CDR3 in DNA: TGTGCCAGGGACAGGGGGCCCTACAATGAGCAGTTCTTC. The entire variable domain, with the rest obtained from reference TRBV2 and TRBJ2-1, is as follows: EPEVTQTPSHQVTQMGQEVILRCVPISNHLYFYWYRQILGQKVEFLVSFYNNEISEKSEIFDDQFSVERPDGSNFTLKIRSTKLEDSAMYFCARDRGPYNEQFFGPGTRLTVL.

V usage is TRBV6-6 and J usage is TRBJ2-7; the match to TRBD1 covers 10 bases. Germline trimming cut 5 bases from V and 6 bases from J; bases unmatched to any gene: 16. The CDR3 extends over 17 amino acids. Germline V gene data show CDR1 as MNHNY and CDR2 as SVGAGI (reference sequence). The CDR3 DNA reads as TGTGCCAGCAGTCGAACTTCGAGCCCCGGGACAGGGGTCGAGCAGTACTTC. Encoded protein: CASSRTSSPGTGVEQYF.

The V call is TRBV19, the J call TRBJ2-5; D may be TRBD2 (6 bases). The V end lost 1 base, the J end lost 4 bases, and 13 bases lay between the germline ends. The CDR3 sequence is 15 residues long. Germline CDR1 is LNHDA and CDR2 is SQIVND (reference sequence). CDR3 sequence: CASSIGLEDRETQYF. As DNA, the CDR3 is TGTGCCAGTAGTATAGGACTAGAAGACCGAGAGACCCAGTACTTC. Complete variable domain (other parts from reference TRBV19 and TRBJ2-5): DGGITQSPKYLFRKEGQNVTLSCEQNLNHDAMYWYRQDPGQGLRLIYYSQIVNDFQKGDIAEGYSVSREKKESFPLTVTSAQKNPTAFYLCASSIGLEDRETQYFGPGTRLLVL.

The CDR3 DNA is TGCAGTGCTAGTCAGGGACTAGCCGCAGATACGCAGTATTTT. As protein: CSASQGLAADTQYF. The chain employs TRBV20-1 and TRBJ2-3; 9 nucleotides match TRBD2. Looked up from germline, CDR1 is DFQATT and CDR2 is SNEGSKA (reference sequence). Germline trimming cut 3 bases from V and 4 bases from J; bases unmatched to any gene: 5. CDR3 size: 14 residues.

The rearrangement joins TRBV9 to TRBJ2-7; 10 bases map to TRBD2. The junction had 7 bases not matched to a gene; V was cut back by 4 bases and J by 3 bases. The CDR3 extends over 15 amino acids. Germline values: CDR1 SGDLS, CDR2 YYNGEE. The CDR3 reads CASSPQLAGVYEQYF. CDR3 DNA: TGTGCCAGCAGCCCCCAGCTAGCGGGGGTCTACGAGCAGTACTTC.

The chain links TRBV5-1 to TRBJ1-1, with TRBD1 matching over 7 bases. The germline V gene encodes CDR1 SGHRS and CDR2 YFSETQ. The CDR3 spans 16 residues. With V trimmed by 4 bases and J by 0 bases, 9 bases remained unmatched. The CDR3 is CASSGWDSTMNTEAFF. In DNA form, the CDR3 reads TGCGCCAGCAGCGGGTGGGACAGCACTATGAACACTGAAGCTTTCTTT.

V is TRBV10-3 and J is TRBJ1-5, with 8 bases lining up with TRBD1. Looked up from germline, CDR1 is ENHRY and CDR2 is SYGVKD. This CDR3 contains 17 residues. V was clipped by 0 bases and J by 3 bases; unmatched bases: 7. CDR3 loop: CAISESRGQANNQPQHF. CDR3 in DNA: TGTGCCATCAGTGAGTCTAGGGGACAGGCGAACAATCAGCCCCAGCATTTT.

This clone was recorded only once. The rearrangement joins TRBV5-5 to TRBJ1-1; no firm D call. The V gene lost 4 bases and the J gene lost 1 base, with 11 bases spanning the gap. The CDR3 extends over 14 amino acids. Germline V gene data show CDR1 as SGHKS and CDR2 as YYEKEE (reference sequence). CDR3 nucleotide sequence: TGTGCCAGCAGCGTCTGGAGGCAGAACACTGAAGCTTTCTTT. Translated: CASSVWRQNTEAFF.

J is TRBJ2-5 and V is TRBV5-4, with a weak D call TRBD2 (7 bases). The V end was cut by 1 base, the J end by 4 bases, with 17 bases between. The CDR3 consists of 16 residues. Germline assignment: CDR1 SGHNT and CDR2 YYREEE (reference sequence). In nucleotides, the CDR3 is TGTGCCAGCAGCTTGCCGGGGGCGGGGGTTGGAGAGACCCAGTACTTC. This sequence encodes CASSLPGAGVGETQYF.

The J gene is TRBJ1-4, the V gene TRBV7-8; D might be TRBD1 (5 bases). The CDR3 covers 15 residues. V lost 5 bases and J lost 7, with 17 bases in between. Germline V lookup: CDR1 SGHVS, CDR2 FQNEAQ. The CDR3 loop reads CASSATELGGEKLFF. DNA for the CDR3: TGTGCCAGCAGCGCGACAGAACTCGGGGGTGAAAAACTGTTTTTT.

V usage is TRBV7-3 and J usage is TRBJ2-1, with 7 positions matching TRBD1. CDR1 is SGHTA and CDR2 is FQGTGA in the germline V gene. J gave up 7 bases and V 0 bases, and 3 bases lay outside the gene matches. The CDR3 is made up of 14 amino acids. CDR3 residues: CASSLTGTANEQFF. Here the CDR3 DNA reads TGTGCCAGCAGCTTAACCGGGACAGCAAATGAGCAGTTCTTC.